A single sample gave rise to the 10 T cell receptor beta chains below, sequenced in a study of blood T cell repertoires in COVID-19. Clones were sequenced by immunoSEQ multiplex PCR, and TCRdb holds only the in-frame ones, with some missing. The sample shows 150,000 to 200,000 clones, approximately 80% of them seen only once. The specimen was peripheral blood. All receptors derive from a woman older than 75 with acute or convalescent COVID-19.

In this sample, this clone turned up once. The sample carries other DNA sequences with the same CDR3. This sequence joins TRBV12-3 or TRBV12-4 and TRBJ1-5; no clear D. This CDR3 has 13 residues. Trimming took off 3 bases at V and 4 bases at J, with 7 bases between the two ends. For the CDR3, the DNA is TGTGCCAGCAGTTTTTCGGGGAATCAGCCCCAGCATTTT. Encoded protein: CASSFSGNQPQHF.

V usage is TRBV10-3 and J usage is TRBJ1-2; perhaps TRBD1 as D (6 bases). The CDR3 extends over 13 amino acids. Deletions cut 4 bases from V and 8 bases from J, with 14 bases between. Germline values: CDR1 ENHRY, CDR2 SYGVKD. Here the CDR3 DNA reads TGTGCCATCAGTGTCACAGGGCTAGACGGCTACACCTTC. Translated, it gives CAISVTGLDGYTF.

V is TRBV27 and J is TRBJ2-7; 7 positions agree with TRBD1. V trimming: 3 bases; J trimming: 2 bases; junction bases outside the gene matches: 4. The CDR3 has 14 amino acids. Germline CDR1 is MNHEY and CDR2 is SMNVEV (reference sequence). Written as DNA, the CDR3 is TGTGCCAGCAGTTTGGGACAGCAAACCTACGAGCAGTACTTC. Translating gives CASSLGQQTYEQYF.

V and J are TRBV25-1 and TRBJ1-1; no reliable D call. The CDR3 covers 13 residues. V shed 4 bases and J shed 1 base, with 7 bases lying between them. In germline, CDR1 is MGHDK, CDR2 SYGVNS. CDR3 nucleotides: TGTGCCAGCAGTGTCGGTGCGAACACTGAAGCTTTCTTT. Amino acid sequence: CASSVGANTEAFF.

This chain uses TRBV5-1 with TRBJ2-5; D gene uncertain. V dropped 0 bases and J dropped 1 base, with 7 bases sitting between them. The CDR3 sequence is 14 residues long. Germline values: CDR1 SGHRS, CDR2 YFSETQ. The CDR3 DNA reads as TGCGCCAGCAGCTTGGGGGCCGCCCAAGAGACCCAGTACTTC. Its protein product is CASSLGAAQETQYF.

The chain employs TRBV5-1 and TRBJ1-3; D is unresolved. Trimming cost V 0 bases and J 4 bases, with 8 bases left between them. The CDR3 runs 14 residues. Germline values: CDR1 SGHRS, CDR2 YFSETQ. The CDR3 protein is CASSLGERGNTIYF. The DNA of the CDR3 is TGCGCCAGCAGCTTGGGAGAGAGGGGAAACACCATATATTTT. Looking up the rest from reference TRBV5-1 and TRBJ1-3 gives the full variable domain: KAGVTQTPRYLIKTRGQQVTLSCSPISGHRSVSWYQQTPGQGLQFLFEYFSETQRNKGNFPGRFSGRQFSNSRSEMNVSTLELGDSALYLCASSLGERGNTIYFGEGSWLTVV.

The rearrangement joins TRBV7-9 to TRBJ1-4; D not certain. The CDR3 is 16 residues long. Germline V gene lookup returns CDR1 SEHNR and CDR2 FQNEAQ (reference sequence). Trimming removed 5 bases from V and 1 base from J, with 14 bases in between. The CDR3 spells CASSPPLAETNEKLFF. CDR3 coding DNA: TGTGCCAGCAGCCCCCCCTTGGCAGAAACTAATGAAAAACTGTTTTTT. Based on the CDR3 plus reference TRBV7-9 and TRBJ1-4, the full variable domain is DTGVSQNPRHKITKRGQNVTFRCDPISEHNRLYWYRQTLGQGPEFLTYFQNEAQLEKSRLLSDRFSAERPKGSFSTLEIQRTEQGDSAMYLCASSPPLAETNEKLFFGSGTQLSVL.

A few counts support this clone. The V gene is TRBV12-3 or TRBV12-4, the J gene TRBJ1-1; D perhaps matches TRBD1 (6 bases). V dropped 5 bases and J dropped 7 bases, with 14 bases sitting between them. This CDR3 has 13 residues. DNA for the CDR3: TGTGCCAGCAGTCTCGGGGGGCTTGTTGAAGCTTTCTTT. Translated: CASSLGGLVEAFF.

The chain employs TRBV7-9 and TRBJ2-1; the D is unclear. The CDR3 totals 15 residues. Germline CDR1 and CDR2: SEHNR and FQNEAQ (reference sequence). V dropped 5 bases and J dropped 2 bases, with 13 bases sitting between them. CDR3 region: CASSQALTPYNEQFF. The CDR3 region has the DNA TGTGCCAGCAGCCAAGCCCTCACCCCCTACAATGAGCAGTTCTTC.

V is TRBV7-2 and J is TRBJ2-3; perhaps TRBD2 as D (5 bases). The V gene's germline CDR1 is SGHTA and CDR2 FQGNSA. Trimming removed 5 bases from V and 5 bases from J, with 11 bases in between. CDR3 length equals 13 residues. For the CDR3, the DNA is TGTGCCAGCAGCCGTGAAGCGGAAGATACGCAGTATTTT. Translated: CASSREAEDTQYF.